Presented here are 3 T cell receptor beta chains from one specimen sequenced in a study. The assay was immunoSEQ multiplex PCR, and TCRdb's table has in-frame clones only and misses some. Of 68,000 or so clones listed, 80% to 95% are singletons. The sample consisted of PBMCs. All receptors derive from a man aged 40-50 years with rheumatoid arthritis.

The V gene is TRBV6-1, the J gene TRBJ1-5; the D gene is possibly TRBD1 (5 bases). CDR3 length: 15 residues. CDR1 and CDR2 from the germline V gene are MNHNS and SASEGT. Trimming cost V 2 bases and J 9 bases, with 17 bases left between them. DNA of the CDR3: TGTGCCAGCAGTGAATTCCAGGGCCGCTACACGCCCCAGCATTTT. Translation gives CASSEFQGRYTPQHF.

The chain couples TRBV29-1 to TRBJ1-1; D unresolved. V lost 3 bases and J lost 2, with 7 bases in between. The CDR3 length is 12 residues. Germline V gene lookup returns CDR1 SQVTM and CDR2 ANQGSEA. CDR3 in DNA: TGCAGCGTTGAGTGGCAAAACACTGAAGCTTTCTTT. It translates to CSVEWQNTEAFF.

The table lists this clone with a few counts. The gene calls are TRBV3-1 (or the pseudogene TRBV3-2) and TRBJ1-1, with D unresolved. Germline V CDR1 and CDR2: LGHDT, YNNKEL (reference sequence). This CDR3 region has 14 residues. V was cut by 1 base and J by 4 bases, with 10 bases left in between. The DNA of the CDR3 is TGTGCCAGCAGCCAAGCCTCCTGGGGCACTGAAGCTTTCTTT. Its protein product is CASSQASWGTEAFF.